The entry below gives a single T cell receptor beta chain sequence along with its context. The data were taken from a study of cytomegalovirus exposure and HLA in healthy donors. Use of 60 Vbeta and 13 Jbeta primers characterized the PCR. Clones were sequenced by immunoSEQ multiplex PCR, and TCRdb holds only the in-frame ones, with some missing. The sample carries over 100,000 clones, roughly three fifths recorded once. The CDR3 has 14 amino acids. Germline CDR1 reads MNHNY; CDR2 reads SVGAGI (reference sequence). V was trimmed by 2 bases and J by 2 bases, leaving 7 bases between them. The receptor was derived from a man in his forties in good health and CMV-seropositive. The gene calls are TRBV6-6 and TRBJ1-3, with D uncertain. The specimen sequenced was PBMCs. The CDR3: CASSYRSPGNTIYF. The CDR3 DNA reads TGTGCCAGCAGTTACAGGAGCCCTGGAAACACCATATATTTT.